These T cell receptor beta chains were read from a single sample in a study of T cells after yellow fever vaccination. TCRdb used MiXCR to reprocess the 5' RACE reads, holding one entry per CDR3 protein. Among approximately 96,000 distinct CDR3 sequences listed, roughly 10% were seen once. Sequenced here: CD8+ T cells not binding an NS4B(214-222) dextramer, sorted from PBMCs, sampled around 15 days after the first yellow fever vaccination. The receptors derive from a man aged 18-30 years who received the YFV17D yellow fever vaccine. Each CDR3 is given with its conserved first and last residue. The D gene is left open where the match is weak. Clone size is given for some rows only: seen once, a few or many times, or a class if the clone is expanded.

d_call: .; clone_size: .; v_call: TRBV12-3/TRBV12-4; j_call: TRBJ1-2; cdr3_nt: TGTGCCAGCAGCACCTTTGGGTATGGCTATGGCTACACCTTC; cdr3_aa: CASSTFGYGYGYTF
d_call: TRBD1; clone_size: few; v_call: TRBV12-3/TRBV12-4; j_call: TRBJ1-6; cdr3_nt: TGTGCCAGCAGTCCAGGACAGGGGAGGGAGGGTTCACCCCTCCACTTT; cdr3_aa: CASSPGQGREGSPLHF
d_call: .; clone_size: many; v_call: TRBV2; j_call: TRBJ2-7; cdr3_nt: TGTGCCAGCGTCGACGGAAGATACGAGCAGTACTTC; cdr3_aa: CASVDGRYEQYF
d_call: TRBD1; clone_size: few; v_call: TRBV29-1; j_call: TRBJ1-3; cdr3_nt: TGCAGCGTCCATCTGACAGGGCCCGGAAACACCATATATTTT; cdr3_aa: CSVHLTGPGNTIYF
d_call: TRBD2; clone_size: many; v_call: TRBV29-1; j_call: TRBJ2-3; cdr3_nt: TGCAGCGTTGACGGAATAGCGGGTGAAGAGGATACGCAGTATTTT; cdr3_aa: CSVDGIAGEEDTQYF
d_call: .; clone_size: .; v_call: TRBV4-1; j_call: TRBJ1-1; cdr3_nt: TGCGCCAGCAGATCAGGATTCACTGAAGCTTTCTTT; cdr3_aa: CASRSGFTEAFF
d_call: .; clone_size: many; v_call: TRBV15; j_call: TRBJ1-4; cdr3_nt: TGTGCCACCAGCTCTCGGACGGCAACTAATGAAAAACTGTTTTTT; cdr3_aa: CATSSRTATNEKLFF
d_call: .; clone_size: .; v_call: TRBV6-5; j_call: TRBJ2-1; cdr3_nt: TGTGCCAGCAGTCAGGGCACCGATGAGCAGTTCTTC; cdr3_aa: CASSQGTDEQFF
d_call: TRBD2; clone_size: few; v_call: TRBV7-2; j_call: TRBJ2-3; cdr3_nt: TGTGCCAGCAGCTTGGGGACTAGCGGGGTTGATACGCAGTATTTT; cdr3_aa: CASSLGTSGVDTQYF
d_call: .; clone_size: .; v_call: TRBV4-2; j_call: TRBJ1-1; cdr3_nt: TGTGCCAGCAGCGATCGGGGAAAGGGCACTGAAGCTTTCTTT; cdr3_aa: CASSDRGKGTEAFF
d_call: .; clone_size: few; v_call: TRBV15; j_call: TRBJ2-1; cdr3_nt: TGTGCCACCAGCAGTAAACCTAGCTCGACGGACAATGAGCAGTTCTTC; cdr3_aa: CATSSKPSSTDNEQFF
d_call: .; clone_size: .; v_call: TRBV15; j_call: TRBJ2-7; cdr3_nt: TGTGCCACCACCCCGGCCAGGGGCCGGGCCATTGCCTACGAGCAGTACTTC; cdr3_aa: CATTPARGRAIAYEQYF
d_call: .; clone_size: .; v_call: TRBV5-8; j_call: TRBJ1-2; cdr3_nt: TGTGCCAGCAGCTTGGAGCAGCCGCTTAACTATGGCTACACCTTC; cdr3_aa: CASSLEQPLNYGYTF
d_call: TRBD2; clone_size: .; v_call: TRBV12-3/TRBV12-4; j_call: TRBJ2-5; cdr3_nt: TGTGCCAGCAGTTTAGACCCAGCGGGGGCTGTGGAGACCCAGTACTTC; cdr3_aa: CASSLDPAGAVETQYF
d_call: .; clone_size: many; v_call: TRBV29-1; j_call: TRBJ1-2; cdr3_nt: TGCAGCGTTGTGGCAGGGAGGTATGGCTACACCTTC; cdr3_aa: CSVVAGRYGYTF
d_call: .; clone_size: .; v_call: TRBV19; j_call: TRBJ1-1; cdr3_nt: TGTGCCAGTAGTATATTTTGGGGGGAGGGGACTGAAGCTTTCTTT; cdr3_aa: CASSIFWGEGTEAFF
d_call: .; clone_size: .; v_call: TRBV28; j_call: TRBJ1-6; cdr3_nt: TGTGCCAGCAGTTTATACCCACAGACGAGCTCCTATAATTCACCCCTCCACTTT; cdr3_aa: CASSLYPQTSSYNSPLHF
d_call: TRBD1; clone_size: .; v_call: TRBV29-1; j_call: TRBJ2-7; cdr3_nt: TGCAGCGTTGAGGGGACAGGTACCTACGAGCAGTACTTC; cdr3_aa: CSVEGTGTYEQYF
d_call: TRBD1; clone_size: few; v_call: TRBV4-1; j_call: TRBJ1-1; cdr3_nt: TGCGCCAGCAGCCATCGGGGACAGGGGAACACTGAAGCTTTCTTT; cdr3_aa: CASSHRGQGNTEAFF
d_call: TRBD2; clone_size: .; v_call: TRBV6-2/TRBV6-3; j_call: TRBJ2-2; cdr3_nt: TGTGCCAGCAGTTACTCGATCGCACTAGCGGGGGGCCCCGGCCGGCGTGGGGAGCTGTTTTTT; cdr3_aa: CASSYSIALAGGPGRRGELFF
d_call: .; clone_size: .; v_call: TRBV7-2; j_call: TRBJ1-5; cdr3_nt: TGTGCCAGCAGCTTAGTCGGCGGGGGCAATCAGCCCCAGCATTTT; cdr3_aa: CASSLVGGGNQPQHF
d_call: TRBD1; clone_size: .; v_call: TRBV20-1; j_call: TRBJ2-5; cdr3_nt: TGCAGTGCTAGAGACGCCGAGACAGGGGAGAACTTAGTGGCCCAGTACTTC; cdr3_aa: CSARDAETGENLVAQYF
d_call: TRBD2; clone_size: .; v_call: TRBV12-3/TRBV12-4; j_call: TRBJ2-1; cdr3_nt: TGTGCCAGCAGTTTAGGGGGAGCGGGGGGGTACAATGAGCAGTTCTTC; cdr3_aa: CASSLGGAGGYNEQFF
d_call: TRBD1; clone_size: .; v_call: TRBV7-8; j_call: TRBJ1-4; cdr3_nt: TGTGCCAGCGGGACAGGGGAAACTGGGGAAAAACTGTTTTTT; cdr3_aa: CASGTGETGEKLFF
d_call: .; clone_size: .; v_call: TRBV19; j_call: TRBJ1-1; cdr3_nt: TGTGCCAGTAGTATTGCCTACAAGAACACTGAAGCTTTCTTT; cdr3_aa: CASSIAYKNTEAFF
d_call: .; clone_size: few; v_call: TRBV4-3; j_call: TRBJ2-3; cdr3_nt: TGCGCCAGCAGCCGCTGGGCGGGGGACACCAGTGAGGATACGCAGTATTTT; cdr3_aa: CASSRWAGDTSEDTQYF
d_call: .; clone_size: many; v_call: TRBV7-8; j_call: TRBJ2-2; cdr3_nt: TGTGCCAGCAGCTTAGCAGCGAACACCGGGGAGCTGTTTTTT; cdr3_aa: CASSLAANTGELFF
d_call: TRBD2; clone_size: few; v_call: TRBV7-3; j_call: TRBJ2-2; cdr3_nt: TGTGCCAGCAGCTCCGAGACTAGCGGGGGTCTAACCGGGGAGCTGTTTTTT; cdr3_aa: CASSSETSGGLTGELFF
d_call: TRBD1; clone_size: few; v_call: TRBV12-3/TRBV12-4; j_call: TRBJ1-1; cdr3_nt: TGTGCCAGCCCGGGACAGGGGGTCGAAGCTTTCTTT; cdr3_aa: CASPGQGVEAFF
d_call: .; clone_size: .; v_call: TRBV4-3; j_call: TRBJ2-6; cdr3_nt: TGCGCCAGCAGCCAAGATTCGGGCAGGGTCCTTGGGTTCGGGGCCAACGTCCTGACTTTC; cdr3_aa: CASSQDSGRVLGFGANVLTF
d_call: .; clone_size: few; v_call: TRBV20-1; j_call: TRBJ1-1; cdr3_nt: TGCAGTGCTACAATACAGGGAGGGTACACTGAAGCTTTCTTT; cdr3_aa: CSATIQGGYTEAFF
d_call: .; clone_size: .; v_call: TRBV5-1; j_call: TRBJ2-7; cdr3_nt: TGCGCCAGCAGCGCAAGCTACGAGCAGTACTTC; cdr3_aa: CASSASYEQYF
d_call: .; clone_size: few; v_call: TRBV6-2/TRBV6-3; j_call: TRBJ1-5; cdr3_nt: TGTGCCAGCACCTGGACGGGGTTCGGTCAGCCCCAGCATTTT; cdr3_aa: CASTWTGFGQPQHF
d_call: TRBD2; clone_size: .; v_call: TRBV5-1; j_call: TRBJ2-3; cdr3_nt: TGCGCCAGCAGCTTGAAGCGGGGGGCCTTTTCCCCAATCACAGATACGCAGTATTTT; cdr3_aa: CASSLKRGAFSPITDTQYF
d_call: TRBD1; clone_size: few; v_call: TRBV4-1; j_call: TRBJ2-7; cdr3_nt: TGCGCCAGCAGCTTGGGACAGGGGGTGAACGAGCAGTACTTC; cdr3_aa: CASSLGQGVNEQYF
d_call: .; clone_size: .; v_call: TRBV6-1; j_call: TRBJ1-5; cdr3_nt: TGTGCCAGCAGCCATCGACAGGAACGGCAGCCCCAGCATTTT; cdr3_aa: CASSHRQERQPQHF
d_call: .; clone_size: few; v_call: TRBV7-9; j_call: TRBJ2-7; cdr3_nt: TGTGCCAGCAGCCCGGGCGAGCTTCGGGAGCAGTACTTC; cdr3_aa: CASSPGELREQYF
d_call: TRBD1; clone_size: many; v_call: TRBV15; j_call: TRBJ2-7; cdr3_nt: TGTGCCACCAGCAGTTTCCGGGACAGGAGCTCCTACGAGCAGTACTTC; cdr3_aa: CATSSFRDRSSYEQYF
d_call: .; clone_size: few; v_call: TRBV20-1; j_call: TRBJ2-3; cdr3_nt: TGCAGTGCTAGGGGTTCGGGACCAACTGCCAGGACAGATACGCAGTATTTT; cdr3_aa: CSARGSGPTARTDTQYF
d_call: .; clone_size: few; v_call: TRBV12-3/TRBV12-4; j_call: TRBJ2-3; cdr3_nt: TGTGCCAGCAGTTATGGAACCTCAGCCCCCACAGATACGCAGTATTTT; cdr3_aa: CASSYGTSAPTDTQYF
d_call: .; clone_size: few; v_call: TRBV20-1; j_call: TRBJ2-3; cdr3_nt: TGCAGTGCCCCACGGACAGAAATCCTTACAGATACGCAGTATTTT; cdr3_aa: CSAPRTEILTDTQYF
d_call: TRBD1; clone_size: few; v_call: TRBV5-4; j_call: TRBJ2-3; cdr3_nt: TGTGCCAGCAGCGAGGAGGGACAGGGGACAGATACGCAGTATTTT; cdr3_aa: CASSEEGQGTDTQYF
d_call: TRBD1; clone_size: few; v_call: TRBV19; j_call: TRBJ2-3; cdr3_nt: TGTGCCAGTAGTGCCGGGACAGGGTACACAGATACGCAGTATTTT; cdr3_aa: CASSAGTGYTDTQYF
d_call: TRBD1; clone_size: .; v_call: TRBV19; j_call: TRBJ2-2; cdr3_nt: TGTGCCAGCCTACCGAGGGGGCTTTGGACCGGGGAGCTGTTTTTT; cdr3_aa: CASLPRGLWTGELFF
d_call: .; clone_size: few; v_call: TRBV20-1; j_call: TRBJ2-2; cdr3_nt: TGCAGTGCGGTGGGGCTGTACACCGGGGAGCTGTTTTTT; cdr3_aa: CSAVGLYTGELFF